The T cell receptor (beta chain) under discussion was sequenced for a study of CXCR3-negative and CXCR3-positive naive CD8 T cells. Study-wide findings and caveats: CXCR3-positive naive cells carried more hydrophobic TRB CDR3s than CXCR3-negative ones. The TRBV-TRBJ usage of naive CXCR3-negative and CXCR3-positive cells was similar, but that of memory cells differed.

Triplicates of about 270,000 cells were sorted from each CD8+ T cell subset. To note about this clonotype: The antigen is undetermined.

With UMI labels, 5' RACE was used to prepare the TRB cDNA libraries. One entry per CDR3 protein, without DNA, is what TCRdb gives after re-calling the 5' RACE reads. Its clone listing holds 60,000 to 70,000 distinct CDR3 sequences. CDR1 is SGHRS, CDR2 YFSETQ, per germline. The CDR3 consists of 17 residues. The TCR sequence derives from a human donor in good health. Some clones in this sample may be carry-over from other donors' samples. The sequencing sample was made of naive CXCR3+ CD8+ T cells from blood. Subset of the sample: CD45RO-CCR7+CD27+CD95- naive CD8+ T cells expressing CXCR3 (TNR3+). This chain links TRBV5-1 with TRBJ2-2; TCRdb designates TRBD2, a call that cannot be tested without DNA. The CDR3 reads CASSGPGLATNTGELFF.